These 5 T cell receptor beta chains came from one sample sequenced in a study of blood T cell repertoires in COVID-19. Measured with immunoSEQ multiplex PCR; TCRdb has only the in-frame clones, and not every one. The sample has some 150,000 clones, roughly 84% seen once; the top ten hold 4%. The sample taken for sequencing was peripheral blood. These receptors were obtained from a woman aged 55-69 years with acute or convalescent COVID-19.

The rearrangement links TRBV2 to TRBJ2-3, with TRBD1 matching over 9 bases. In germline, CDR1 is SNHLY, CDR2 FYNNEI. V was pared by 7 bases and J by 6 bases, with 11 bases of the junction left unmatched. The CDR3 is made up of 15 amino acids. The CDR3 DNA is TGTGCCAGCATGAGCCGGACAGGGGTGGCGGATACGCAGTATTTT. Translating gives CASMSRTGVADTQYF.

The rearrangement uses TRBV6-6 and TRBJ2-7; possible D gene TRBD1, 5 bases. In germline, CDR1 is MNHNY, CDR2 SVGAGI (reference sequence). The CDR3 runs 15 residues. Trimming removed 4 bases at V and 2 bases at J, with 15 bases between. CDR3 sequence (DNA): TGTGCCAGCAGTTCTCCTTCCAGGGCTGCCTACGAGCAGTACTTC. Amino acid sequence: CASSSPSRAAYEQYF.

This chain joins TRBV6-5 and TRBJ2-7, with 8 bases lining up with TRBD1. The V and J ends lost 1 base and 9 bases, in that order; junction bases with no gene match: 2. Germline-derived CDR1 and CDR2 are MNHEY and SVGAGI. The CDR3 runs to 12 residues. The CDR3 coding sequence is TGTGCCAGCAGTTACTATGGACAGGGGCAGTACTTC. Protein sequence: CASSYYGQGQYF.

The chain joins TRBV19 to TRBJ2-1, with 8 bases that match TRBD1. Germline V gene sequence: CDR1 LNHDA, CDR2 SQIVND (reference sequence). The CDR3 extends over 14 amino acids. V lost 4 bases to trimming and J lost 9 bases; unmatched junction nucleotides: 8. CDR3 region: CASSTTGQGGEQFF. For the CDR3, the DNA is TGTGCCAGTAGTACCACCGGACAGGGTGGTGAGCAGTTCTTC.

The V call is TRBV5-1, the J call TRBJ1-4, with TRBD1 matching over 10 bases. The ends lost 2 bases at V and 8 bases at J; junction bases unmatched: 3. CDR1 and CDR2 from the germline V gene are SGHRS and YFSETQ. The CDR3 consists of 14 residues. The CDR3 region is CASSLGTGEEKLFF. In DNA, the CDR3 is TGCGCCAGCAGCTTAGGGACAGGGGAAGAAAAACTGTTTTTT.